Listed below are T cell receptor beta chains from one sample, sequenced in a study of cytomegalovirus exposure and HLA in healthy donors. TCRdb's table, derived via immunoSEQ multiplex PCR, lists solely in-frame clones and lacks some. This table has about 58,000 clones, roughly 90% appearing once. The sequencing sample was made of PBMCs. All receptors come from a man in his late teens or twenties in good health and CMV-seronegative. Both conserved end residues are part of each CDR3. D genes are given only for firm matches. Clone size appears in some rows only: once, few, many, or a class for an expanded clone.

CDR3 length: 14; J gene: TRBJ1-4; D gene: TRBD1; V gene: TRBV7-9; clone size: once; CDR3 protein: CASRSQGAGEKLFF; CDR3 DNA: TGTGCCAGCAGATCCCAGGGGGCCGGGGAAAAACTGTTTTTT
CDR3 length: 13; J gene: TRBJ2-7; D gene: -; V gene: TRBV19; clone size: once; CDR3 protein: CASSMSGGYEQYF; CDR3 DNA: TGTGCCAGTAGTATGTCTGGAGGTTACGAGCAGTACTTC
CDR3 length: 14; J gene: TRBJ2-5; D gene: -; V gene: TRBV5-1; clone size: -; CDR3 protein: CASSLSWVGETQYF; CDR3 DNA: TGCGCCAGCAGCTTGAGTTGGGTCGGGGAGACCCAGTACTTC
CDR3 length: 15; J gene: TRBJ1-1; D gene: -; V gene: TRBV28; clone size: -; CDR3 protein: CASSLVNYMNTEAFF; CDR3 DNA: TGTGCCAGCAGTTTAGTGAATTACATGAACACTGAAGCTTTCTTT
CDR3 length: 16; J gene: TRBJ2-7; D gene: -; V gene: TRBV2; clone size: -; CDR3 protein: CASSDHWNRATYEQYF; CDR3 DNA: TGTGCCAGCAGTGATCATTGGAACAGGGCCACCTACGAGCAGTACTTC
CDR3 length: 15; J gene: TRBJ2-3; D gene: TRBD2; V gene: TRBV9; clone size: -; CDR3 protein: CASSAGTTSTDTQYF; CDR3 DNA: TGTGCCAGCAGCGCGGGGACTACTAGCACAGATACGCAGTATTTT
CDR3 length: 16; J gene: TRBJ2-3; D gene: -; V gene: TRBV4-2; clone size: once; CDR3 protein: CASSQVAPPESDTQYF; CDR3 DNA: TGTGCCAGCAGCCAAGTGGCCCCCCCAGAATCGGATACGCAGTATTTT
CDR3 length: 13; J gene: TRBJ1-2; D gene: TRBD1; V gene: TRBV6-1; clone size: -; CDR3 protein: CASSEGTGGGYTF; CDR3 DNA: TGTGCCAGCAGTGAAGGGACAGGAGGCGGCTACACCTTC
CDR3 length: 16; J gene: TRBJ1-3; D gene: -; V gene: TRBV15; clone size: -; CDR3 protein: CATSGGLINSGNTIYF; CDR3 DNA: TGTGCCACCAGCGGGGGCCTAATTAACTCTGGAAACACCATATATTTT
CDR3 length: 16; J gene: TRBJ2-1; D gene: TRBD2; V gene: TRBV4-1; clone size: -; CDR3 protein: CASSILAGVSHDEQFF; CDR3 DNA: TGCGCCAGCAGCATTCTAGCGGGAGTGTCGCATGATGAGCAGTTCTTC
CDR3 length: 15; J gene: TRBJ2-3; D gene: TRBD2; V gene: TRBV6-4; clone size: -; CDR3 protein: CASSPTSGMSDTQYF; CDR3 DNA: TGTGCCAGCAGCCCGACTAGCGGGATGTCAGATACGCAGTATTTT
CDR3 length: 15; J gene: TRBJ1-1; D gene: -; V gene: TRBV7-2; clone size: -; CDR3 protein: CASSSSGEGVTEAFF; CDR3 DNA: TGTGCCAGCAGCAGCAGTGGGGAGGGGGTAACTGAAGCTTTCTTT
CDR3 length: 15; J gene: TRBJ2-6; D gene: -; V gene: TRBV12-5; clone size: -; CDR3 protein: CASGPQGPGANVLTF; CDR3 DNA: TGTGCTAGTGGTCCGCAGGGCCCCGGGGCCAACGTCCTGACTTTC
CDR3 length: 14; J gene: TRBJ1-1; D gene: -; V gene: TRBV7-9; clone size: -; CDR3 protein: CASSLEQGNTEAFF; CDR3 DNA: TGTGCCAGCAGCTTAGAACAGGGAAACACTGAAGCTTTCTTT
CDR3 length: 17; J gene: TRBJ2-1; D gene: TRBD2; V gene: TRBV11-1; clone size: -; CDR3 protein: CASSPGQAGLAYNEQFF; CDR3 DNA: TGTGCCAGCAGCCCGGGACAGGCGGGACTAGCGTACAATGAGCAGTTCTTC
CDR3 length: 14; J gene: TRBJ1-4; D gene: -; V gene: TRBV7-6; clone size: -; CDR3 protein: CASSSTDNNEKLFF; CDR3 DNA: TGTGCCAGCAGCTCGACAGACAATAATGAAAAACTGTTTTTT
CDR3 length: 13; J gene: TRBJ2-3; D gene: -; V gene: TRBV7-3; clone size: -; CDR3 protein: CASSLLAEGTQYF; CDR3 DNA: TGTGCCAGCAGCCTCCTGGCGGAGGGTACGCAGTATTTT
CDR3 length: 13; J gene: TRBJ1-1; D gene: -; V gene: TRBV12-5; clone size: -; CDR3 protein: CASGFEANTEAFF; CDR3 DNA: TGTGCTAGTGGTTTTGAGGCGAACACTGAAGCTTTCTTT
CDR3 length: 13; J gene: TRBJ2-7; D gene: -; V gene: TRBV6-1; clone size: -; CDR3 protein: CASSEAGIREQYF; CDR3 DNA: TGTGCCAGCAGTGAAGCCGGGATTCGCGAGCAGTACTTC
CDR3 length: 18; J gene: TRBJ2-2; D gene: -; V gene: TRBV15; clone size: -; CDR3 protein: CATSRVAGPRGNTGELFF; CDR3 DNA: TGTGCCACCAGCAGAGTGGCAGGGCCCCGCGGGAACACCGGGGAGCTGTTTTTT
CDR3 length: 11; J gene: TRBJ1-1; D gene: -; V gene: TRBV20-1; clone size: once; CDR3 protein: CRSNRNTEAFF; CDR3 DNA: TGCAGATCAAACAGGAACACTGAAGCTTTCTTT